Given below is one T cell receptor beta chain in context. Assay: immunoSEQ multiplex PCR; the TCRdb copy retains only in-frame clones and omits some. Here the sample spans some 300,000 clones, over 75% being singletons. The record originates from a study of blood T cell repertoires in COVID-19. The CDR3 extends over 14 amino acids. V was pared by 5 bases and J by 0 bases, with 2 bases of the junction left unmatched. Germline-derived CDR1 and CDR2 are SGHVS and FNYEAQ. The sequence was collected from a woman in her 30s who had recovered from COVID-19. The genes are TRBV7-6 and TRBJ2-3; 7 bases are shared with TRBD2. Sequenced: PBMCs or T cells enriched from blood (not recorded which). The chain's CDR3 is CASSQTSSTDTQYF. CDR3 nucleotide sequence: TGTGCCAGCAGCCAGACTAGCAGCACAGATACGCAGTATTTT.